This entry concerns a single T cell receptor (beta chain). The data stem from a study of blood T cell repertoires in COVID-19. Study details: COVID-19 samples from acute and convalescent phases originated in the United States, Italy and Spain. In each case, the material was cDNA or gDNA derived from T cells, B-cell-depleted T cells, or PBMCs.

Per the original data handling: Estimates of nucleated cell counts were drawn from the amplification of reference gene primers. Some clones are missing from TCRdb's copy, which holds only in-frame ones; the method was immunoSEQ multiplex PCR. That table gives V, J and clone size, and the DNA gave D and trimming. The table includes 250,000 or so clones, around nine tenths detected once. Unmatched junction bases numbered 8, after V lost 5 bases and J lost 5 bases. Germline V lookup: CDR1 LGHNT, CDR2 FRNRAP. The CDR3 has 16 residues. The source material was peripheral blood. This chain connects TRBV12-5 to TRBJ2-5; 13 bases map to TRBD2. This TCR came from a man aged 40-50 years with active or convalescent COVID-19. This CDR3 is CASGRGTSGIGETQYF. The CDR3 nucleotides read TGTGCTAGTGGTCGAGGGACTAGCGGGATCGGCGAGACCCAGTACTTC.